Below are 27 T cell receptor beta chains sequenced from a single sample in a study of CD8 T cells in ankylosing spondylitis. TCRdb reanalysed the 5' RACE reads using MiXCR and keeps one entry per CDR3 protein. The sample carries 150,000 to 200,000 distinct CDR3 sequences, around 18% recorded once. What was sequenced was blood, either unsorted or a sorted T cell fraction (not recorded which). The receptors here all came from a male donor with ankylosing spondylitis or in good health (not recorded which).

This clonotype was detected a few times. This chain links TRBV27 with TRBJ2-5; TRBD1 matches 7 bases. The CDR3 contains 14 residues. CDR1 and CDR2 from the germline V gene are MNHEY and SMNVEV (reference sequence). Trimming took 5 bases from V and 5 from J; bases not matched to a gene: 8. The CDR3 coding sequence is TGTGCCAGCAGTACGACAGGGTTACGCGAGACCCAGTACTTC. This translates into CASSTTGLRETQYF.

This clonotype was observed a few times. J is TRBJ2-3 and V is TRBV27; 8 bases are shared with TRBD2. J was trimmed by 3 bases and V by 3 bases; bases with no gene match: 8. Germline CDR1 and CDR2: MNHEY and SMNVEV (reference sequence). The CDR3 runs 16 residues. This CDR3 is CASSLYAGGGTDTQYF. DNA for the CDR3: TGTGCCAGCAGTTTGTATGCCGGGGGGGGTACAGATACGCAGTATTTT.

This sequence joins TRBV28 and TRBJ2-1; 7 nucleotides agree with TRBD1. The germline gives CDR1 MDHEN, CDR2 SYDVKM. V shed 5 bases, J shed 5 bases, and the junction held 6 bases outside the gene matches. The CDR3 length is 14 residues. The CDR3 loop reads CASSGGQPDNEQFF. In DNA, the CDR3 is TGTGCCAGCAGTGGGGGACAGCCGGACAATGAGCAGTTCTTC.

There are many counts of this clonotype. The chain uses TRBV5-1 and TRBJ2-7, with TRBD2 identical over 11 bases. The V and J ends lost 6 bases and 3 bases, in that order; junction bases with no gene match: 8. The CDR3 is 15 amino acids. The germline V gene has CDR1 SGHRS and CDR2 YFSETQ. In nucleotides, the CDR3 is TGCGCCAGCAAGATACTAGCGGGAGAATACTACGAGCAGTACTTC. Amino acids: CASKILAGEYYEQYF.

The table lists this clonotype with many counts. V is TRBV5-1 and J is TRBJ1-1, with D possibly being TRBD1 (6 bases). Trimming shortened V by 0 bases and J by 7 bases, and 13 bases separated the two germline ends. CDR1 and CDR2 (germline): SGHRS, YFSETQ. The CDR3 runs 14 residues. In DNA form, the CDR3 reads TGCGCCAGCAGCTTGGAATCAGGGGCAGTTGAAGCTTTCTTT. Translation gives CASSLESGAVEAFF.

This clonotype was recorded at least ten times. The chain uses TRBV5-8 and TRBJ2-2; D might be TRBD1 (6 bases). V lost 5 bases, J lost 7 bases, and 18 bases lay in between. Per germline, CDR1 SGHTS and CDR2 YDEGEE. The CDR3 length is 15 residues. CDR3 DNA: TGTGCCAGCAGACTCACAGGGTCGCCGGTCGGGGAGCTGTTTTTT. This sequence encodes CASRLTGSPVGELFF.

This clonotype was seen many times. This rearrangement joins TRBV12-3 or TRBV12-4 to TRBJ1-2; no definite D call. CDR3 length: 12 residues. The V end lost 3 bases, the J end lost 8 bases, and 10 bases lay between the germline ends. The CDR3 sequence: CASSFSPTGYTF. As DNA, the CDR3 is TGTGCCAGCAGTTTTTCCCCGACGGGCTACACCTTC.

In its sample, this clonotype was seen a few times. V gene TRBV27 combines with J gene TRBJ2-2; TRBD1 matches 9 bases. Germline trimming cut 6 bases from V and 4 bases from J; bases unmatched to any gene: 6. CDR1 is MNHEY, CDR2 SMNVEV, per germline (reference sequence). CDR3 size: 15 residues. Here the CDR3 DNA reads TGTGCCAGCAGCCGGGGACAGGGATTCACCGGGGAGCTGTTTTTT. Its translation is CASSRGQGFTGELFF.

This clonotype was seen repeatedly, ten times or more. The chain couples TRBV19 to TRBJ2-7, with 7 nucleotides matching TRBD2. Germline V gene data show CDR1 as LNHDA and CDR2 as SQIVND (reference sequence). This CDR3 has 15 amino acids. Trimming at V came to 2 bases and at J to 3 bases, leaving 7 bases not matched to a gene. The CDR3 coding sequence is TGTGCCAGTAGTATACCCGGACTAGAAAACTACGAGCAGTACTTC. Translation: CASSIPGLENYEQYF.

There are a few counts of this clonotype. DNA for the CDR3: TGTGCCAGCTCACTTGATCAGGGGGCCTTTGAGCCCCAGCATTTT. Residues: CASSLDQGAFEPQHF. The V call is TRBV18, the J call TRBJ1-5; 8 bases agree with TRBD1. Germline V gene data show CDR1 as KGHSH and CDR2 as LQKENI. The CDR3 spans 15 residues. The ends lost 4 bases at V and 8 bases at J; junction bases unmatched: 10.

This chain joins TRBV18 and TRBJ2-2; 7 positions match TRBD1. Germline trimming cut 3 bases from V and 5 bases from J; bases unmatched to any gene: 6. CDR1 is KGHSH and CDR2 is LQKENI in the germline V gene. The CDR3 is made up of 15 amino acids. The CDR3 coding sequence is TGTGCCAGCTCACCGGGACAGATTCGGACCGGGGAGCTGTTTTTT. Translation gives CASSPGQIRTGELFF.

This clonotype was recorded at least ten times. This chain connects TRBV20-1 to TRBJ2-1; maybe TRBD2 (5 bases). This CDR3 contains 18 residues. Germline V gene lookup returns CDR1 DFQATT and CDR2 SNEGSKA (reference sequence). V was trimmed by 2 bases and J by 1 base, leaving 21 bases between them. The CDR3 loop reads CSARYSFAGSYSYNEQFF. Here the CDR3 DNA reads TGCAGTGCTAGATATTCCTTTGCGGGTTCATATTCCTACAATGAGCAGTTCTTC.

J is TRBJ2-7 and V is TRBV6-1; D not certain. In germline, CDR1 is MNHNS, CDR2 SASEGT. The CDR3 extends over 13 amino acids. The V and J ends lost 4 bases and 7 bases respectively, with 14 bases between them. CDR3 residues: CASSATPWREQYF. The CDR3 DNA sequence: TGTGCCAGCAGTGCCACCCCTTGGCGGGAGCAGTACTTC.

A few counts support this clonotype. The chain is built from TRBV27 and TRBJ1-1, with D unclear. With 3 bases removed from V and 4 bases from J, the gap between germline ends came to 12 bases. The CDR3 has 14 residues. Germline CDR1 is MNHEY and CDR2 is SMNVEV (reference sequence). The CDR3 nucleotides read TGTGCCAGCAGTTTGGGGAATTCAGGCACTGAAGCTTTCTTT. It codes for CASSLGNSGTEAFF.

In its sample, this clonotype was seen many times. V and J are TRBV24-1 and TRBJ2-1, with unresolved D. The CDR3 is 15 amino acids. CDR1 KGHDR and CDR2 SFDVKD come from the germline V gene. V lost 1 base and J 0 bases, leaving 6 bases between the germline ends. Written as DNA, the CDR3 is TGTGCCACCAGTGATTTTGGGGTCTCCTACAATGAGCAGTTCTTC. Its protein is CATSDFGVSYNEQFF.

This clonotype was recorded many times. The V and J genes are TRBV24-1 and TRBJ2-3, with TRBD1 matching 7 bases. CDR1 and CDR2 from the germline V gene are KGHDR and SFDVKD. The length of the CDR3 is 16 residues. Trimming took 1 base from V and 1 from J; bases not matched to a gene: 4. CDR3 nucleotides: TGTGCCACCAGTGATTTCGGGACAGTGGGCACAGATACGCAGTATTTT. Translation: CATSDFGTVGTDTQYF.

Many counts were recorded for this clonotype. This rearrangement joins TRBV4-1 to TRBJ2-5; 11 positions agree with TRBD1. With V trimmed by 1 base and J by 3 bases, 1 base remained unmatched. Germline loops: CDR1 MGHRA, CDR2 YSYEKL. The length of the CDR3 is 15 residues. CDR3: CASSQGTGGEETQYF. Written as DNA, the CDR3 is TGCGCCAGCAGCCAAGGGACAGGGGGCGAAGAGACCCAGTACTTC.

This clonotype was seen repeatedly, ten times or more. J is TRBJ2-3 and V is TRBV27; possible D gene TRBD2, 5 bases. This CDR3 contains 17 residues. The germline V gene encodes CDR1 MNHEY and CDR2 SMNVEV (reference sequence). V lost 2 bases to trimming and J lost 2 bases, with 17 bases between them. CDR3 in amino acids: CASSLGLRRVNTDTQYF. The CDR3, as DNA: TGTGCCAGCAGTTTAGGGCTCCGGCGGGTAAACACAGATACGCAGTATTTT.

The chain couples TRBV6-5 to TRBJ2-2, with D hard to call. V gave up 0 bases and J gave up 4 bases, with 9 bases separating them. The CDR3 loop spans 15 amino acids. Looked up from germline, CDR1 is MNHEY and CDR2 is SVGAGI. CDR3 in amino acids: CASSYSISVTGELFF. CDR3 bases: TGTGCCAGCAGTTACTCGATATCGGTCACCGGGGAGCTGTTTTTT.

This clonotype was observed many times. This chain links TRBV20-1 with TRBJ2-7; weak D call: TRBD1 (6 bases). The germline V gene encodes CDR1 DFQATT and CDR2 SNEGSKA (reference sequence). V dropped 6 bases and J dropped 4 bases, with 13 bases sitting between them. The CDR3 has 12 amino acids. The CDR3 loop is CSARGSGYEQYF. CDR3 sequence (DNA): TGCAGTGCGAGGGGGTCGGGGTACGAGCAGTACTTC.

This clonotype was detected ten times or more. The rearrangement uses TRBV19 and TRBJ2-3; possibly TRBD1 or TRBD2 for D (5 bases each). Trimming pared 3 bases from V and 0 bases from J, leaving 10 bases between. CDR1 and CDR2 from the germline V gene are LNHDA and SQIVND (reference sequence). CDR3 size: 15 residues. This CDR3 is CASSIGTYSTDTQYF. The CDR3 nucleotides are TGTGCCAGTAGTATCGGGACGTATAGCACAGATACGCAGTATTTT. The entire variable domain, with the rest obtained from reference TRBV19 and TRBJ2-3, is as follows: DGGITQSPKYLFRKEGQNVTLSCEQNLNHDAMYWYRQDPGQGLRLIYYSQIVNDFQKGDIAEGYSVSREKKESFPLTVTSAQKNPTAFYLCASSIGTYSTDTQYFGPGTRLTVL.

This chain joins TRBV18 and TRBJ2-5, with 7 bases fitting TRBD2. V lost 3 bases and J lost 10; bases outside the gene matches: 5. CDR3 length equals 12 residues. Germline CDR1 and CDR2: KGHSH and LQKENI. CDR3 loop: CASSPGLADQYF. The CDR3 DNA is TGTGCCAGCTCACCTGGTCTAGCGGACCAGTACTTC.

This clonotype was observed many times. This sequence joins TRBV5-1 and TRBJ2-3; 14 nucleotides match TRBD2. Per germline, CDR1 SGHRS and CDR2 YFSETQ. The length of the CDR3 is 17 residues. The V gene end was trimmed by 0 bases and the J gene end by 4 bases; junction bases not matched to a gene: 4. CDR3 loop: CASSLGLAGGIPDTQYF. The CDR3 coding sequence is TGCGCCAGCAGCTTGGGACTAGCGGGAGGGATCCCAGATACGCAGTATTTT.

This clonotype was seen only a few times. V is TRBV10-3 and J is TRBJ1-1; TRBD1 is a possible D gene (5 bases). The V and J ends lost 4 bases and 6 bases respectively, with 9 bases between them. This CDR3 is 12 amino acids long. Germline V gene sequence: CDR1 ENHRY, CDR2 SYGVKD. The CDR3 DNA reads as TGTGCCATCAGTGGGTCAGGGCCTGAAGCTTTCTTT. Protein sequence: CAISGSGPEAFF.

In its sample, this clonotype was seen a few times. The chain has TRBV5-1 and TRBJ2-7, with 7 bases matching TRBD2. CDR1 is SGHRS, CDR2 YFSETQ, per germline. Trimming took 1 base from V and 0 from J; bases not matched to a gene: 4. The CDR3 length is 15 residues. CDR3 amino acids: CASSLISGDSYEQYF. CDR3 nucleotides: TGCGCCAGCAGCTTGATCAGCGGGGACTCCTACGAGCAGTACTTC.

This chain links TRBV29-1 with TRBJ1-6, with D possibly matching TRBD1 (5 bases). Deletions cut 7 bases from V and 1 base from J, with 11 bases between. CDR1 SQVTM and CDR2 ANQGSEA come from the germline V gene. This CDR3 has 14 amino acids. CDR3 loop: CSAKAGSYNSPLHF. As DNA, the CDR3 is TGCAGCGCGAAAGCAGGGTCCTATAATTCACCCCTCCACTTT.

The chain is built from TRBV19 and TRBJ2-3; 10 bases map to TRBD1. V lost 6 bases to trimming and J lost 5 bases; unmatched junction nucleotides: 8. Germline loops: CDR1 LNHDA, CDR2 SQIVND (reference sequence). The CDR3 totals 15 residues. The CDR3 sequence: CASRTDRGRGDTQYF. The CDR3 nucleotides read TGTGCCAGTAGGACTGACAGGGGGCGAGGAGATACGCAGTATTTT.